This T cell receptor beta chain was sequenced for a study of T cells in localized non-small cell lung cancer. For this clone: Its antigen is as yet unknown.

The repertoire was sequenced with immunoSEQ multiplex PCR; TCRdb's copy has only in-frame clones and lacks some. The sample includes 45,000 to 70,000 clones, 70% to 90% seen only once; the top ten take over 4%. General study findings and limits: A median of around 58 clones ranked among the top 100 in tumor appeared in adjacent lung. Greater blood T cell density accompanied longer overall survival. Since sequencing was restricted to only one region of the tumor, intratumor heterogeneity remains a possibility. Peak T cell clonality was found in uninvolved adjacent lung, exceeding tumor.

The TCR was taken from a woman aged 35-70 years with stage I lung adenocarcinoma. The sample here was peripheral blood, taken before any cancer treatment.

The CDR3 bases are TGTGCCAGCTCTCCCTCTCCAGGGGGATTCAGCAATCAGCCCCAGCATTTT. Translating gives CASSPSPGGFSNQPQHF. This chain joins TRBV18 and TRBJ1-5; 7 bases align to TRBD1. The CDR3 is 17 amino acids. V gave up 6 bases and J gave up 1 base; unmatched junction bases: 12. Germline lookup yields CDR1 KGHSH and CDR2 LQKENI.